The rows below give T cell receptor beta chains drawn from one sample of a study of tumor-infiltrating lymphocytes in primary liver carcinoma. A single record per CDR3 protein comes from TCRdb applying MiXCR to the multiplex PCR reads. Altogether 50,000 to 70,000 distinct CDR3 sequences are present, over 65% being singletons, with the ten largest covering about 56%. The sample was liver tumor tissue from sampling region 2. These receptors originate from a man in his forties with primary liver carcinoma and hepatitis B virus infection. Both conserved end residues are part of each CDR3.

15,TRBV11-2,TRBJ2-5,CASLTAGGSGEAQYF
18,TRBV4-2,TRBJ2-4,CASSQSYTTVTAKNIQYF
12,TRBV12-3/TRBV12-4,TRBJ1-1,CASTGHGGEAFF
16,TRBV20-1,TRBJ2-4,CSAKGLAELAKNIQYF
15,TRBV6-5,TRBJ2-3,CASSPDSSSTDTRYF
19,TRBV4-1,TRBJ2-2,CASSQESGAPGRNTGELFF
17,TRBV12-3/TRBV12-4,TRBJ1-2,CVSSYFRTGKMDYGYTF
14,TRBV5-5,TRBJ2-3,CTSSLGTYTDTQYF
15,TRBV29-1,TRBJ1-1,CSVGPGWGMVAGAFF
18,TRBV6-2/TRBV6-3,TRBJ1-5,CASSYSRDGDIRNQPKHF
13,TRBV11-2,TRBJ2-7,CVSSSSGGYEQYF
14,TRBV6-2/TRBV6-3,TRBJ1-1,CATKLTAMNSEAFF
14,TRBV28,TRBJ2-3,CASSRGQSTDTQYF
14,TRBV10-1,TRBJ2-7,CASSGETSGYEQYF
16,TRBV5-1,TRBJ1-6,CASSDSLTWHNSPLHF
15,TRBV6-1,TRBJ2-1,CVSTPTRDSYNEQFF
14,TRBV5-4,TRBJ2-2,CASSFDERTGELFF
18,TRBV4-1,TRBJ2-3,CASSRTIALVGATDTQYF
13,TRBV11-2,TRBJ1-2,CASILDGNYGYTF
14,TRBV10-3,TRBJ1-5,CAIGEYEGDRRQHF
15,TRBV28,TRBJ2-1,CASRTDLTSGNEQFF
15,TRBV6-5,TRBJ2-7,CVSSSPSGRSYGQYF
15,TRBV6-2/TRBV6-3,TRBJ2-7,CASSAGGGGLYEQYF
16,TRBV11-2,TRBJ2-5,CVSGLTVGGSGETQYF
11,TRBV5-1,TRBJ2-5,CASSLEGTQYF
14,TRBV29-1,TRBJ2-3,CSVSGTGASDTHYF
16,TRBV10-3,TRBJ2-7,CAITERLADRRNEQYF
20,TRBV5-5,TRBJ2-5,CASSFSPKAGGWRPEETQYF
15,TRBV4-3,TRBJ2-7,CASSQDRETPSEQYF
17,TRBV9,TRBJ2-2,CVSSVASGTLNTGELFF
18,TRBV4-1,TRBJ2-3,CTSSHSRAGGRSTDTQYF
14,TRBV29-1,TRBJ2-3,CGVSGTGASDTQYF
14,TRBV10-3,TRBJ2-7,CAISDSRGFREQYF
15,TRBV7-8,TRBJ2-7,CASSQGQDVFYEQYF
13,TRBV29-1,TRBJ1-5,CSVVGQVNLPQHF
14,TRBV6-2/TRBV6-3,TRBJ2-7,CACRGTSSSYEQYF
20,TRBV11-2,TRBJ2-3,CGSSLVSGSEVAGDVNTQYF
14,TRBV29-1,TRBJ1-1,CSVRGGFKNTEAFF
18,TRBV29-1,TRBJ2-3,CSVEGQGVVHHSTDMQYF
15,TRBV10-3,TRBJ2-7,CAISGQAMSSYEQYF
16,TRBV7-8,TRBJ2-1,CASSLELLAGGKEQFF
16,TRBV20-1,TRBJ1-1,CSARKPPGPKNTEAFF
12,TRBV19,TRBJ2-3,CASEGNTDTQYF
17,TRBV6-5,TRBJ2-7,CASSPTLGGDVSYEQYF
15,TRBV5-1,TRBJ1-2,CASSLDPGTAYGYTF
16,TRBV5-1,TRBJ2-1,CAISVTGTSGGNEQFF
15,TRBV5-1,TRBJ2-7,CASTTISGSSYEQYF
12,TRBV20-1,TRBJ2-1,CSARSGRGEQFF
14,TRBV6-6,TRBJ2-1,CASSYTGSDNEQFF
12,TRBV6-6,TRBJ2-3,CASSYTRDMQYF
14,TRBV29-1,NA,CSVLGQGSYNEQYF
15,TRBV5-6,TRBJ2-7,CASSAGQAELYEQYF
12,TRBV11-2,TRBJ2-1,CFSSPTGIAQFF
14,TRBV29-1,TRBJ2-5,CNVEGQGMGETQYF
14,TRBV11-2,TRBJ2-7,CANSLGPRGHEQYF
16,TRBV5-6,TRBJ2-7,CASSLSGVANTYERYF
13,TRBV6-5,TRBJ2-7,CASSWTDAYEQYF